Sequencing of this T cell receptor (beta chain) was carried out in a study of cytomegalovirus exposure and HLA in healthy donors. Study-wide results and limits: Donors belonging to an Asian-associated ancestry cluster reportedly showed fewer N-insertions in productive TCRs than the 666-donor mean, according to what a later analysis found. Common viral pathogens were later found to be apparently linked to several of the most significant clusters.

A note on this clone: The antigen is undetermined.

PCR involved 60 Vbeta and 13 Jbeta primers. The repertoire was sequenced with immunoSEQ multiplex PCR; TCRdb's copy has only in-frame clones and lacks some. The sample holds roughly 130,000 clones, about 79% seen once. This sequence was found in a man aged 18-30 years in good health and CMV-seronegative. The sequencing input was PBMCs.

The CDR3 reads CASSLGQGEGYEQYF. The DNA of the CDR3 is TGTGCCAGCAGTTTAGGACAGGGGGAAGGCTACGAGCAGTACTTC. The J gene is TRBJ2-7, the V gene TRBV28, with 10 bases matching TRBD1. With 2 bases clipped from V and 3 bases from J, the junction kept 4 bases outside the gene matches. This CDR3 spans 15 amino acids. Germline CDR1 MDHEN, CDR2 SYDVKM.